The clone carrying this T cell receptor (beta chain) was counted between two and nine times. Antigen specificity is unknown. One end of the junction does not line up with germline, which may come from a read error. Semi-nested PCR with Nested Universal Primer A followed constant-region reverse priming of full-length variable regions. TCRdb re-analysed the 5' RACE reads in MiXCR, keeping a single row per CDR3 protein. The sample yields more than 55,000 distinct CDR3 sequences, more than 25% seen once. Tregs were sorted as CD4+CD25+CD127-/low cells. From germline, CDR1 is SGHRS and CDR2 YFSETQ. The CDR3 consists of 13 residues. Study results and caveats: The larger-cohort validation was restricted to a single TCR beta V-J rearrangement rather than whole repertoires. Greatest tumor Treg TCR overlap was with tumor naive CD4+ cells. In terms of TCR gene usage, tumor memory CD4+ T cells clustered together with blood and lymph node memory CD4+ cells, as well as with lymph node naive CD4+ cells.

The rearrangement uses TRBV5-1 and TRBJ1-1; TRBD1 matches at 11 bases. This clonotype was obtained from a female donor with breast cancer. The sequenced sample was tumor-infiltrating Tregs sorted from the breast tumor. CDR3 coding DNA: TGCGCCAGCAGCAAGGACAGGGGGCGCCTGGCTCTCTTT. This gives the protein CASSKDRGRLALF.